Listed here are 27 T cell receptor beta chains from one sample, sequenced in a study of molecular identifiers for immune sequencing clone quantification. MiXCR, applied by TCRdb to the PCR reads, yields one record per CDR3 protein. Among hundreds of thousands of distinct CDR3 sequences listed, 25% were seen once. Sequencing was performed on naive CD8+ T cells from blood, with Jurkat cell RNA spiked in. Indicated subset: FACS-sorted CD8+CD4-CCR7+CD45RA+ naive T cells. The source of these receptors is a human donor in good health. Some libraries in this study had Jurkat cell RNA spiked in.

This clonotype was seen ten or more times. The genes are TRBV29-1 and TRBJ2-7, with TRBD1 identical over 9 bases. Germline V gives CDR1 SQVTM, CDR2 ANQGSEA. The CDR3 has 13 residues. Germline trimming cut 7 bases from V and 6 bases from J; bases unmatched to any gene: 10. In DNA, the CDR3 is TGCAGCGCCGGAGGGACAGGGACAGGCGAGCAGTACTTC. It yields the protein CSAGGTGTGEQYF.

In this sample, this clonotype turned up many times. V and J are TRBV7-2 and TRBJ2-7; D perhaps matches TRBD2 (5 bases). In germline, CDR1 is SGHTA, CDR2 FQGNSA. This CDR3 has 14 amino acids. V lost 1 base and J lost 3, with 10 bases in between. The CDR3 is CASSLEGSYYEQYF. DNA of the CDR3: TGTGCCAGCAGCTTAGAAGGGAGTTACTACGAGCAGTACTTC.

With regard to this clonotype: A much more abundant neighbour one base away suggests this may be a read error. The chain carries TRBV4-1 and TRBJ2-5; D possibly corresponds to TRBD2 (6 bases). The germline V gene encodes CDR1 MGHRA and CDR2 YSYEKL. The CDR3 consists of 15 residues. CDR3 nucleotide sequence: TGCGCCAGCGGCCAAGATCCTAGCGATGGTGAGACCCAGTACTTC. Translated, it gives CASGQDPSDGETQYF.

This clonotype occurred many times. CDR3 amino acids: CAWSVLGGYEQYF. The CDR3 bases are TGTGCCTGGAGTGTACTCGGGGGCTACGAGCAGTACTTC. V gene TRBV30 combines with J gene TRBJ2-7; TRBD2 is a possible D gene (6 bases). The V gene lost 0 bases and the J gene lost 3 bases, with 9 bases spanning the gap. The CDR3 contains 13 residues. Per the germline V gene, CDR1 is GTSNPN and CDR2 is SVGIG (reference sequence).

This clonotype was observed a handful of times. The chain joins TRBV12-3 or TRBV12-4 to TRBJ2-3; TRBD2 matches at 7 bases. CDR3 length equals 16 residues. Trimming cost V 5 bases and J 10 bases; bases outside gene matches: 18. The CDR3 nucleotides read TGTGCCAGCAGTCCGCCGAGCGGGGTTGGTCGGAGGGCGCAGTATTTT. Residues: CASSPPSGVGRRAQYF.

Comments on this clonotype: Just one base apart from a much larger clone, this may be a read error. The rearrangement links TRBV11-2 to TRBJ2-1; 9 bases fit TRBD2. With V trimmed by 5 bases and J by 5 bases, 10 bases remained unmatched. The germline gives CDR1 SGHAT, CDR2 FQNNGV. This CDR3 has 16 residues. In DNA form, the CDR3 reads TGTGCCAGCAGCCCGACCGGGACTAGCAGAAACAATGAGCAGTTCTTC. It yields the protein CASSPTGTSRNNEQFF.

This clonotype showed up many times. The gene calls are TRBV6-2 or TRBV6-3 and TRBJ2-2, with 7 bases identical to TRBD1. The CDR3 runs 17 residues. V shed 2 bases, J shed 4 bases, and the junction held 10 bases outside the gene matches. Per germline, CDR1 MNHEY and CDR2 SVGEGT. The CDR3 sequence: CASSYVETGWFTGELFF. CDR3 DNA: TGTGCCAGCAGTTACGTGGAGACAGGGTGGTTCACCGGGGAGCTGTTTTTT.

The chain couples TRBV5-8 to TRBJ2-3, with D tentatively TRBD1 (5 bases). The CDR3 contains 15 residues. V dropped 4 bases and J dropped 2 bases, with 14 bases sitting between them. Germline CDR1 SGHTS, CDR2 YDEGEE. DNA of the CDR3: TGTGCCAGCAGCCACAGACAGATACTCACAGATACGCAGTATTTT. Translating gives CASSHRQILTDTQYF. Supplemented by reference TRBV5-8 and TRBJ2-3, the full variable domain reads EAGVTQSPTHLIKTRGQQATLRCSPISGHTSVYWYQQALGLGLQFLLWYDEGEERNRGNFPPRFSGRQFPNYSSELNVNALELEDSALYLCASSHRQILTDTQYFGPGTRLTVL.

This clonotype has a count of ten or more. The CDR3 spells CASSRTGTSGFPNTGELFF. The CDR3 nucleotides are TGTGCCAGCAGCCGAACCGGGACTAGCGGATTCCCGAACACCGGGGAGCTGTTTTTT. This rearrangement joins TRBV7-9 to TRBJ2-2; the match to TRBD2 covers 11 bases. The CDR3 extends over 19 amino acids. V was pared by 5 bases and J by 0 bases, with 11 bases of the junction left unmatched. CDR1 is SEHNR and CDR2 is FQNEAQ in the germline V gene (reference sequence). Looking up the rest from reference TRBV7-9 and TRBJ2-2 gives the full variable domain: DTGVSQNPRHKITKRGQNVTFRCDPISEHNRLYWYRQTLGQGPEFLTYFQNEAQLEKSRLLSDRFSAERPKGSFSTLEIQRTEQGDSAMYLCASSRTGTSGFPNTGELFFGEGSRLTVL.

This clonotype was counted at least ten times. The rearrangement joins TRBV10-3 to TRBJ1-6, with D possibly TRBD1 on 6 matching bases. Trimming took off 3 bases at V and 10 bases at J, with 19 bases between the two ends. The CDR3 is 16 residues long. The germline gives CDR1 ENHRY, CDR2 SYGVKD. CDR3 coding DNA: TGTGCCATCAGTGATCCCGTCTTCAGGGGCGGGTCACCCCTCCACTTT. It specifies CAISDPVFRGGSPLHF.

In its sample, this clonotype was seen a few times. V gene TRBV6-6 combines with J gene TRBJ2-5; TRBD1 matches at 8 bases. The CDR3 contains 16 residues. In germline, CDR1 is MNHNY, CDR2 SVGAGI (reference sequence). After removal of 6 bases from V and 5 bases from J, the junction contained 14 bases not matched to a gene. CDR3 DNA sequence: TGTGCCAGCAGCCACGTAGGGACAGGTTTTTGGGAGACCCAGTACTTC. It codes for CASSHVGTGFWETQYF.

For this clonotype: A read error is possible here, since a much larger clone lies one base away. The chain recombines TRBV4-1 with TRBJ1-1, with D uncertain. The CDR3 has 17 residues. Germline V CDR1 and CDR2: MGHRA, YSYEKL. The CDR3: CAGSHLLSGESNTEAFF. For the CDR3, the DNA is TGCGCCGGCAGCCATCTATTGTCTGGGGAGTCGAACACTGAAGCTTTCTTT.

This clonotype showed up many times. V usage is TRBV29-1 and J usage is TRBJ1-2, with D unclear. This CDR3 region has 12 residues. Trimming stripped 3 bases from V and 6 bases from J, with 11 bases between. CDR1 is SQVTM, CDR2 ANQGSEA, per germline. The DNA for the CDR3 is TGCAGCGTTGACACCTTGCTGGATGGCTACACCTTC. Translated, it gives CSVDTLLDGYTF.

The chain has TRBV10-3 and TRBJ2-1; 10 bases agree with TRBD2. The CDR3 is 16 amino acids. CDR1 is ENHRY and CDR2 is SYGVKD in the germline V gene. J gave up 5 bases and V 0 bases, and 4 bases lay outside the gene matches. CDR3: CAISESVSGRNNEQFF. The CDR3 DNA reads as TGTGCCATCAGTGAGTCAGTTAGCGGGAGGAACAATGAGCAGTTCTTC.

As for this clonotype: Just one base apart from a much larger clone, this may be a read error. This chain connects TRBV29-1 to TRBJ2-5; D may be TRBD1 or TRBD2 (5 bases each). Trimming cost V 1 base and J 1 base, with 10 bases left between them. Germline V lookup: CDR1 SQVTM, CDR2 ANQGSEA. CDR3 size: 14 residues. CDR3 loop: CSVEGPGRQETQYF. CDR3 sequence (DNA): TGCAGCGTTGAAGGTCCGGGACGCCAAGAGACCCAGTACTTC.

This clonotype was found many times. The rearrangement links TRBV25-1 to TRBJ2-5; TRBD1 might be the D (6 bases). Germline V CDR1 and CDR2: MGHDK, SYGVNS. Trimming pared 4 bases from V and 3 bases from J, leaving 9 bases between. CDR3 size: 13 residues. The CDR3 region is CASSGAGEETQYF. The CDR3 coding sequence is TGTGCCAGCAGTGGGGCAGGGGAAGAGACCCAGTACTTC.

Ten or more counts support this clonotype. The rearrangement joins TRBV10-1 to TRBJ2-1; D may match TRBD1 or TRBD2 (5 bases each). Germline CDR1 WNHNN, CDR2 SYGVQD (reference sequence). CDR3 length equals 16 residues. Trimming removed 0 bases from V and 7 bases from J, with 16 bases in between. The CDR3 protein is CASSESVGRATNEQFF. The DNA for the CDR3 is TGCGCCAGCAGTGAGTCCGTGGGGCGGGCCACGAATGAGCAGTTCTTC.

As regards this clonotype: This may come from a read error, since a much larger clone is one base off. The gene calls are TRBV15 and TRBJ1-2; D gene ambiguous. The CDR3 sequence is 16 residues long. Per the germline V gene, CDR1 is LNHNV and CDR2 is YYDKDF (reference sequence). The chain's CDR3 is CATSQDARQFNYGHTF. The CDR3 DNA reads TGTGCCACCAGCCAAGATGCTAGACAATTTAACTATGGCCACACCTTC.

The chain employs TRBV12-3 or TRBV12-4 and TRBJ2-1; a possible D gene is TRBD1 (5 bases). Trimming left V 7 bases short and J 3 bases short, with 7 bases between. This CDR3 has 12 residues. CDR3 residues: CASKGFYNEQFF. CDR3 coding DNA: TGTGCCAGCAAGGGGTTCTACAATGAGCAGTTCTTC.

As regards this clonotype: This could be a read error, since a much larger clone is one nucleotide away. The conserved closing phenylalanine or tryptophan is absent in this CDR3, likely reflecting a read error. V gene TRBV20-1 combines with J gene TRBJ1-5; 7 bases line up with TRBD1. The germline V gene has CDR1 DFQATT and CDR2 SNEGSKA (reference sequence). Germline trimming cut 6 bases from V and 4 bases from J; bases unmatched to any gene: 12. This CDR3 has 15 amino acids. CDR3 bases: TGCAGTGCCCCCACGGGACAGTCTTTTAATCAGCCCCAGCATTCT. This encodes CSAPTGQSFNQPQHS.

This clonotype was observed at least ten times. V and J are TRBV21-1 and TRBJ2-7; the table's D call, TRBD1, was not checked against the DNA. TRBV21-1 is flagged as a pseudogene. The CDR3 has 14 residues. The DNA of the CDR3 is TGTGCCAGCAGCAGGGGGACGGACCCCTACGAGCAGTACTTC. Protein product: CASSRGTDPYEQYF.

This clonotype was counted ten times or more. This rearrangement joins TRBV12-3 or TRBV12-4 to TRBJ1-5; D call uncertain. Trimming left V 4 bases short and J 6 bases short, with 16 bases between. The CDR3 runs 15 residues. The CDR3 spells CASSSGSPITQPQHF. As DNA, the CDR3 is TGTGCCAGCAGTTCTGGTTCGCCTATCACTCAGCCCCAGCATTTT.

The table lists this clonotype with many counts. CDR3: CASRGDSGTVAEKLFF. DNA of the CDR3: TGTGCCAGCAGAGGGGACTCCGGGACAGTCGCCGAAAAACTGTTTTTT. The genes are TRBV2 and TRBJ1-4; 7 positions agree with TRBD1. This CDR3 spans 16 amino acids. Germline-derived CDR1 and CDR2 are SNHLY and FYNNEI. Germline trimming cut 6 bases from V and 8 bases from J; bases unmatched to any gene: 15.

This clonotype has only a few counts. This sequence joins TRBV9 and TRBJ1-5; 9 bases match TRBD1. CDR3 length equals 17 residues. Per germline, CDR1 SGDLS and CDR2 YYNGEE. V dropped 3 bases and J dropped 2; count of bases not matched to a gene: 9. CDR3 bases: TGTGCCAGCAGCGAGAGCGACAGGGGGTTTGGCAATCAGCCCCAGCATTTT. Protein product: CASSESDRGFGNQPQHF.

This clonotype was recorded a few times. The rearrangement links TRBV4-2 to TRBJ1-6; TRBD1 aligns across 8 bases. The trim removed 3 bases at V and 10 bases at J, leaving 5 bases unmatched. The CDR3 has 14 amino acids. Germline V gene sequence: CDR1 LGHNA, CDR2 YNFKEQ. The CDR3 is CASSHTGGQSPLHF. The CDR3 bases are TGTGCCAGCAGCCACACAGGGGGTCAGTCACCCCTCCACTTT.

Many counts were recorded for this clonotype. The chain's CDR3 is CSVDTRGGTDTQYF. DNA for the CDR3: TGCAGCGTTGATACGCGGGGGGGCACAGATACGCAGTATTTT. This chain connects TRBV29-1 to TRBJ2-3, with 8 bases lining up with TRBD2. Germline CDR1 is SQVTM and CDR2 is ANQGSEA. With V trimmed by 3 bases and J by 1 base, 3 bases remained unmatched. CDR3 length: 14 amino acids.

This clonotype was counted many times. This chain connects TRBV7-6 to TRBJ2-3; D possibly uses TRBD1 or TRBD2 (5 bases each). With 4 bases removed from V and 5 bases from J, the gap between germline ends came to 16 bases. Germline CDR1 reads SGHVS; CDR2 reads FNYEAQ. The CDR3 is 15 amino acids. DNA of the CDR3: TGTGCCAGCAGCTCCCTTGGGGGTGGCGGAGATACGCAGTATTTT. It yields the protein CASSSLGGGGDTQYF.